Each of the 25 T cell receptor beta chains below was sequenced from the same sample in a study of T cell clonotyping in hematopoietic cell transplantation. Assay used: immunoSEQ multiplex PCR; TCRdb lists only in-frame clones, some missing. The data contain more than 55,000 clones, 94% of them seen just once; the ten biggest clones take up around 1.5%. Sequencing was done on a sample of peripheral blood mononuclear cells. All receptors come from a man aged 45 to 65 in good health. Some clones in this sample may be carry-over from other donors' samples.

The chain is built from TRBV28 and TRBJ1-5; 7 nucleotides align to TRBD1. The V and J ends lost 5 bases and 3 bases, in that order; junction bases with no gene match: 7. This CDR3 is 15 amino acids long. The V gene's germline CDR1 is MDHEN and CDR2 SYDVKM. CDR3 residues: CASSAATGDNQPQHF. CDR3 coding DNA: TGTGCCAGCAGTGCCGCTACAGGGGACAATCAGCCCCAGCATTTT.

This chain links TRBV6-1 with TRBJ1-2; D is unresolved. V was pared by 0 bases and J by 7 bases, with 9 bases between. CDR1 is MNHNS, CDR2 SASEGT, per germline. The length of the CDR3 is 13 residues. CDR3 amino acids: CASSEAPGGGYTF. For the CDR3, the DNA is TGTGCCAGCAGTGAAGCACCAGGTGGTGGCTACACCTTC.

This chain joins TRBV5-1 and TRBJ1-4; D is unresolved. The V end was cut by 5 bases, the J end by 0 bases, with 8 bases between. CDR3 size: 14 residues. Per the germline V gene, CDR1 is SGHRS and CDR2 is YFSETQ. The CDR3 DNA follows: TGCGCCAGCAGTCGGGGTGCAACTAATGAAAAACTGTTTTTT. It encodes CASSRGATNEKLFF. The full variable domain, completed using reference TRBV5-1 and TRBJ1-4, is KAGVTQTPRYLIKTRGQQVTLSCSPISGHRSVSWYQQTPGQGLQFLFEYFSETQRNKGNFPGRFSGRQFSNSRSEMNVSTLELGDSALYLCASSRGATNEKLFFGSGTQLSVL.

This chain joins TRBV6-1 and TRBJ2-2; 8 bases map to TRBD1. The CDR3 runs to 15 residues. The J segment lost 6 bases and the V segment lost 10 bases, leaving 13 bases of the junction unmatched. Germline values: CDR1 MNHNS, CDR2 SASEGT. CDR3: CATIEGTGYPGELFF. The CDR3, as DNA: TGTGCCACCATAGAGGGGACAGGTTACCCCGGGGAGCTGTTTTTT.

The chain recombines TRBV28 with TRBJ1-2; D not certain. Trimming removed 6 bases from V and 4 bases from J, with 18 bases in between. Germline CDR1 is MDHEN and CDR2 is SYDVKM. The CDR3 has 15 residues. The CDR3: CASSQRVQLPYGYTF. The CDR3 DNA follows: TGTGCCAGCAGCCAAAGGGTGCAGCTGCCCTATGGCTACACCTTC.

This clone is a singleton in its sample. The CDR3: CASSLISGTDTQYF. The CDR3 coding sequence is TGTGCCAGCAGCTTAATTAGCGGCACAGATACGCAGTATTTT. The V and J genes are TRBV7-3 and TRBJ2-3, with D perhaps matching TRBD2 (5 bases). The germline V and J ends were trimmed by 1 base and 1 base, with 6 bases remaining between them. In germline, CDR1 is SGHTA, CDR2 FQGTGA. This CDR3 contains 14 residues.

The J gene is TRBJ2-7, the V gene TRBV5-1; D call uncertain. There are 11 residues in the CDR3. Trimming took off 3 bases at V and 3 bases at J, with 4 bases between the two ends. Germline CDR1 is SGHRS and CDR2 is YFSETQ. The CDR3 loop reads CASSSDYEQYF. The CDR3 nucleotides are TGCGCCAGCAGCTCGGACTACGAGCAGTACTTC.

CDR3 nucleotides: TGCAGCGGGGGGGGACTAGCCGGGGATACGCAGTATTTT. It codes for CSGGGLAGDTQYF. The J gene is TRBJ2-3, the V gene TRBV29-1; TRBD2 matches at 9 bases. The CDR3 has 13 residues. Trimming at V came to 7 bases and at J to 6 bases, leaving 8 bases not matched to a gene. Germline CDR1 reads SQVTM; CDR2 reads ANQGSEA.

This chain connects TRBV27 to TRBJ2-7; 11 bases agree with TRBD1. The CDR3 loop spans 15 amino acids. V was pared by 2 bases and J by 2 bases, with 2 bases of the junction left unmatched. Germline loops: CDR1 MNHEY, CDR2 SMNVEV (reference sequence). CDR3 sequence (DNA): TGTGCCAGCAGTTTACCGGGACAGGGGGCCTACGAGCAGTACTTC. This codes for CASSLPGQGAYEQYF.

The J gene is TRBJ1-5, the V gene TRBV29-1, with a tentative D call TRBD1 (6 bases). The CDR3 length is 14 residues. The V end lost 4 bases, the J end lost 0 bases, and 10 bases lay between the germline ends. Germline V gene data show CDR1 as SQVTM and CDR2 as ANQGSEA. CDR3 protein: CSVGTGSSNQPQHF. The CDR3 DNA sequence: TGCAGCGTTGGAACAGGGAGTAGCAATCAGCCCCAGCATTTT.

This clone appeared a few times. One junction end does not reproduce the germline sequence, and a read error may be involved. The chain has TRBV7-7 and TRBJ2-1; 9 nucleotides match TRBD2. The CDR3 runs 19 residues. The germline V gene has CDR1 SSHAT and CDR2 FNYEAQ (reference sequence). In DNA form, the CDR3 reads TGTGCTAGCAGCTTAGGGACAGCGGGGGGTCCAGCCTTTAACAATGAGCAGTTCTTC. Its translation is CASSLGTAGGPAFNNEQFF.

V gene TRBV5-1 combines with J gene TRBJ1-5; the D gene is possibly TRBD1 (6 bases). With 7 bases removed from V and 5 bases from J, the gap between germline ends came to 13 bases. This CDR3 has 13 amino acids. Germline CDR1 is SGHRS and CDR2 is YFSETQ. This CDR3 is CASSENRDQPQHF. DNA of the CDR3: TGCGCCAGCTCCGAGAACAGGGATCAGCCCCAGCATTTT. Complete variable domain (other parts from reference TRBV5-1 and TRBJ1-5): KAGVTQTPRYLIKTRGQQVTLSCSPISGHRSVSWYQQTPGQGLQFLFEYFSETQRNKGNFPGRFSGRQFSNSRSEMNVSTLELGDSALYLCASSENRDQPQHFGDGTRLSIL.

V gene TRBV7-2 combines with J gene TRBJ2-5, with D possibly being TRBD2 (5 bases). The CDR3 consists of 13 residues. Germline CDR1 SGHTA, CDR2 FQGNSA. The germline V and J ends were trimmed by 3 bases and 5 bases, with 10 bases remaining between them. As DNA, the CDR3 is TGTGCCAGCAGCTTTCGGACGGGGGAGACCCAGTACTTC. It translates to CASSFRTGETQYF.

This sequence joins TRBV15 and TRBJ2-7; the match to TRBD1 covers 12 bases. The J segment lost 3 bases and the V segment lost 2 bases, leaving 8 bases of the junction unmatched. There are 17 residues in the CDR3. CDR1 and CDR2 from the germline V gene are LNHNV and YYDKDF (reference sequence). This CDR3 reads CATSRLTGTGGFYEQYF. CDR3 DNA: TGTGCCACCAGCAGACTAACCGGGACAGGGGGCTTCTACGAGCAGTACTTC. Variable domain in full (rest from reference TRBV15 and TRBJ2-7): DAMVIQNPRYQVTQFGKPVTLSCSQTLNHNVMYWYQQKSSQAPKLLFHYYDKDFNNEADTPDNFQSRRPNTSFCFLDIRSPGLGDTAMYLCATSRLTGTGGFYEQYFGPGTRLTVT.

The J gene is TRBJ2-7, the V gene TRBV28; 11 bases are shared with TRBD2. J lost 4 bases, V lost 6 bases, and 2 bases had no gene match. The CDR3 has 13 residues. Germline V gene sequence: CDR1 MDHEN, CDR2 SYDVKM. The CDR3 bases are TGTGCCAGCAGGACTAGCGGGATATACGAGCAGTACTTC. It codes for CASRTSGIYEQYF.

The rearrangement uses TRBV4-1 and TRBJ1-2; D remains unclear. Trimming shortened V by 0 bases and J by 4 bases, and 9 bases separated the two germline ends. This CDR3 is built from 14 residues. CDR1 is MGHRA, CDR2 YSYEKL, per germline. This CDR3 is CASSQDAGVYGYTF. Written as DNA, the CDR3 is TGCGCCAGCAGCCAAGATGCAGGAGTCTATGGCTACACCTTC.

This rearrangement joins TRBV28 to TRBJ1-1; D ambiguous. The CDR3 covers 13 residues. Germline values: CDR1 MDHEN, CDR2 SYDVKM. The V and J ends lost 2 bases and 11 bases respectively, with 15 bases between them. The CDR3 DNA reads as TGTGCCAGCAGTTTAAGAGTCCCCGACGGGGCTTTCTTT. It yields the protein CASSLRVPDGAFF.

This clone was detected once. This chain uses TRBV9 with TRBJ1-2; no clear D. Trimming stripped 4 bases from V and 3 bases from J, with 13 bases between. The V gene's germline CDR1 is SGDLS and CDR2 YYNGEE. This CDR3 comprises 14 residues. The CDR3 here is CASSPREPYYGYTF. CDR3 nucleotides: TGTGCCAGCAGCCCCCGAGAGCCCTACTATGGCTACACCTTC.

CDR3 loop: CASSQDRQVSYEQYF. The CDR3 DNA is TGTGCCAGCAGCCAAGATAGACAGGTATCCTACGAGCAGTACTTC. The gene calls are TRBV14 and TRBJ2-7; perhaps TRBD1 as D (6 bases). Trimming stripped 0 bases from V and 1 base from J, with 10 bases between. This CDR3 has 15 amino acids. Germline assignment: CDR1 SGHDN and CDR2 FVKESK.

The chain uses TRBV27 and TRBJ1-4; no clear D gene. Trimming removed 2 bases from V and 0 bases from J, with 7 bases in between. Per the germline V gene, CDR1 is MNHEY and CDR2 is SMNVEV (reference sequence). There are 15 residues in the CDR3. The CDR3 DNA follows: TGTGCCAGCAGTTTAAAGAGCGCAACTAATGAAAAACTGTTTTTT. Encoded protein: CASSLKSATNEKLFF.

The rearrangement uses TRBV19 and TRBJ1-2, with no clear D. Looked up from germline, CDR1 is LNHDA and CDR2 is SQIVND (reference sequence). The CDR3 runs to 14 residues. Trimming pared 4 bases from V and 6 bases from J, leaving 15 bases between. This chain's CDR3 is CASSKAFRVDGYTF. The CDR3, as DNA: TGTGCCAGTAGTAAGGCCTTCCGTGTTGATGGCTACACCTTC. Filled out from reference TRBV19 and TRBJ1-2, the complete variable domain reads DGGITQSPKYLFRKEGQNVTLSCEQNLNHDAMYWYRQDPGQGLRLIYYSQIVNDFQKGDIAEGYSVSREKKESFPLTVTSAQKNPTAFYLCASSKAFRVDGYTFGSGTRLTVV.

This chain joins TRBV5-6 and TRBJ2-3; D may match TRBD1 or TRBD2 (6 bases each). Trimming took off 2 bases at V and 1 base at J, with 14 bases between the two ends. Germline V CDR1 and CDR2: SGHDT, YYEEEE. This CDR3 has 16 residues. The CDR3 is CASSFWGAERTDTQYF. CDR3 nucleotides: TGTGCCAGCAGCTTTTGGGGGGCGGAACGCACAGATACGCAGTATTTT.

This sequence joins TRBV28 and TRBJ1-4; D remains unclear. CDR1 and CDR2 (germline): MDHEN, SYDVKM. Trimming stripped 5 bases from V and 2 bases from J, with 3 bases between. The CDR3 contains 12 residues. The CDR3 is CASSLTNEKLFF. In nucleotides, the CDR3 is TGTGCCAGCAGTCTGACTAATGAAAAACTGTTTTTT.

V usage is TRBV14 and J usage is TRBJ2-3, with D unclear. This CDR3 spans 14 amino acids. Trimming pared 3 bases from V and 0 bases from J, leaving 7 bases between. Germline CDR1 and CDR2: SGHDN and FVKESK. The DNA of the CDR3 is TGTGCCAGCAGCCAGCGGCCTAGCACAGATACGCAGTATTTT. This codes for CASSQRPSTDTQYF.

The gene calls are TRBV9 and TRBJ1-2; maybe TRBD1 (6 bases). This CDR3 region has 14 residues. Germline V CDR1 and CDR2: SGDLS, YYNGEE. Trimming removed 2 bases at V and 9 bases at J, with 17 bases between. The CDR3 DNA reads as TGTGCCAGCAGCGTCAGGGACACCCCGGCCAGCTACACCTTC. Protein sequence: CASSVRDTPASYTF.